These T cell receptor beta chains were read from a single sample in a study of blood T cells in healthy people across ages. TCRdb processed the 5' RACE reads anew with MiXCR; each CDR3 protein has one entry. Of 1 million or so distinct CDR3 sequences in the sample, more than 35% are singletons; the top ten hold under 20%. Input material: blood. The receptors shown here come from a woman aged 60 to 75 in good health. Both conserved end residues are part of each CDR3. D genes are given only for firm matches. The size field is filled for only some rows; it gives once, few, many or a size class.

DNA: TGTGCCATCAGTGGGGACAGGGGGATCTCTGAGCAGTATTTT; CDR3: CAISGDRGISEQYF; J: TRBJ2-3; D: TRBD1; V: TRBV10-3; size: NA
DNA: TGCAGCGTCACCATCCCAACGGCTGAGCAGTTCTTC; CDR3: CSVTIPTAEQFF; J: TRBJ2-1; D: NA; V: TRBV29-1; size: NA
DNA: TGTGCCAGCAGTCTGTCCTGGACTAACCCCTACGAGCAGTACTTC; CDR3: CASSLSWTNPYEQYF; J: TRBJ2-7; D: NA; V: TRBV12-3/TRBV12-4; size: once
DNA: TGTGCCAGCAGTTACTCGAAAGCGAAGACGTACAATGAGCAGTTCTTC; CDR3: CASSYSKAKTYNEQFF; J: TRBJ2-1; D: NA; V: TRBV6-6; size: NA
DNA: TGCAGTGCTATTGGACTAGCGGGAGGGCTGAGAGAGACCCAGTACTTC; CDR3: CSAIGLAGGLRETQYF; J: TRBJ2-5; D: TRBD2; V: TRBV20-1; size: NA
DNA: TGTGCCAGCAGCTCCCTCCTTCGTCCGGGACAGGGGAGCGGGAGGCCCAATGAGCAGTTCTTC; CDR3: CASSSLLRPGQGSGRPNEQFF; J: TRBJ2-1; D: NA; V: TRBV7-3; size: NA
DNA: TGTGCCAGCAGCTTACCCACCACGGGGAGTCGCTCGGCCAAAAACATTCAGTACTTC; CDR3: CASSLPTTGSRSAKNIQYF; J: TRBJ2-4; D: NA; V: TRBV7-2; size: NA
DNA: TGTGCCAGCAAACTAGCGGGGTACGACGAGCAGTACTTC; CDR3: CASKLAGYDEQYF; J: TRBJ2-7; D: TRBD2; V: TRBV2; size: NA
DNA: TGTGCCAGTAGGCAACGGCTGAACACTGAAGCTTTCTTT; CDR3: CASRQRLNTEAFF; J: TRBJ1-1; D: NA; V: TRBV19; size: NA
DNA: TGCGCCAGCAGGTACCCAGGGCGGAACTATGGCTACACCTTC; CDR3: CASRYPGRNYGYTF; J: TRBJ1-2; D: NA; V: TRBV5-1; size: NA
DNA: TGTGCCAGCCTAGCGGGAGACGGTAATGAGCAGTTCTTC; CDR3: CASLAGDGNEQFF; J: TRBJ2-1; D: TRBD2; V: TRBV13; size: NA
DNA: TGTGCCAGCAGCGTAGAAACAGGGGCTAATGAAAAACTGTTTTTT; CDR3: CASSVETGANEKLFF; J: TRBJ1-4; D: TRBD1; V: TRBV9; size: NA
DNA: TGCGCCAGCAGTGTTGGGTTCGAATACAATGAGCAGTTCTTC; CDR3: CASSVGFEYNEQFF; J: TRBJ2-1; D: NA; V: TRBV5-1; size: NA
DNA: TGCAGCGTTGAAGATCGAGGGTCCAACTATGGCTACACCTTC; CDR3: CSVEDRGSNYGYTF; J: TRBJ1-2; D: NA; V: TRBV29-1; size: NA
DNA: TGTGCCACTCTTCTCCCAGGGGCTGCTAACTATGGCTACACCTTC; CDR3: CATLLPGAANYGYTF; J: TRBJ1-2; D: NA; V: TRBV12-3/TRBV12-4; size: NA
DNA: TGTGCCAGCAGCAAATTCTTTGCGGAAAATACGCAGTATTTT; CDR3: CASSKFFAENTQYF; J: TRBJ2-3; D: NA; V: TRBV3-1; size: NA
DNA: TGTGCCAGCAGACCACAGGGCGAGGGAGATGGCTACACCTTC; CDR3: CASRPQGEGDGYTF; J: TRBJ1-2; D: NA; V: TRBV7-9; size: NA
DNA: TGCGCCAGCAGCTTAATCACGGCGGGAGGGCCGGGCGAGCAGTACTTC; CDR3: CASSLITAGGPGEQYF; J: TRBJ2-7; D: TRBD2; V: TRBV11-2; size: NA
DNA: TGTGCCAGCAGGTCCCCCCCCCCGGGAGGCACTGAAGCTTTCTTT; CDR3: CASRSPPPGGTEAFF; J: TRBJ1-1; D: NA; V: TRBV6-2/TRBV6-3; size: few
DNA: TGTGCCAGCAGCCTACAGGGGAACATTCAGTACTTC; CDR3: CASSLQGNIQYF; J: TRBJ2-4; D: TRBD1; V: TRBV7-8; size: many
DNA: TGTGCCAGCAGCCACACAGGGGCTGACCAGTTCTTC; CDR3: CASSHTGADQFF; J: TRBJ2-1; D: TRBD1; V: TRBV6-6; size: NA
DNA: TGTGCCAGCAGCCAAGATGTGGGAGAGACCCAGTACTTC; CDR3: CASSQDVGETQYF; J: TRBJ2-5; D: NA; V: TRBV3-1; size: many
DNA: TGTGCCAGCAGCCAAGGTCAACCCGTCGGGAGTATCTCCTACGAGCAGTACTTC; CDR3: CASSQGQPVGSISYEQYF; J: TRBJ2-7; D: NA; V: TRBV4-2; size: many